This T cell receptor beta chain was recorded in a study of CD8+CD57+ T cells in acquired aplastic anemia. Notes on the study in general: Patients and controls had in common approximately 30 CD8+ CDR3 sequences.

Points on this clonotype: No antigen is known for it.

CD8+CD57+ cell expansion, shown by flow cytometry, had occurred in the patients selected for sequencing. At blood sampling, none of the patients had yet received therapy. CDR1 and CDR2 from the germline V gene are SGHNT and YYREEE (reference sequence). V lost 0 bases, J lost 10 bases, and 10 bases lay in between. This CDR3 spans 12 amino acids. Profiling of TCR beta VDJ combinations and CDR3 sequences used genomic DNA as template. One entry per CDR3 protein, called by TCRdb with MiXCR from the reads. The data contain under 350,000 distinct CDR3 sequences, 56% of them singletons. Input material: sorted CD4+, CD8+, or CD8+CD57+ T cells (not recorded which) from PBMCs. This chain connects TRBV5-4 to TRBJ1-1; D call uncertain. This TCR was sampled from a human donor with aplastic anemia. Written as DNA, the CDR3 is TGTGCCAGCAGCTTGGGAGGGCCGGGAGCTTTCTTT. It translates to CASSLGGPGAFF.